A selection of T cell receptor beta chains follows, all from one sample in a study of response to subunit inactivated influenza vaccine. TCRdb passed the RT-PCR reads through MiXCR, listing each CDR3 protein once. In the table there are hundreds of thousands of distinct CDR3 sequences, 12% of which are singletons. This specimen consisted of non-naive T cells sorted from PBMCs, obtained approximately 15 days before vaccination. These receptors all stem from a man aged 50-59 years who received an inactivated influenza vaccine. Both conserved end residues are part of each CDR3. D genes are given only for firm matches. Size values are once, few and many counts, or a class for expanded clones, and some rows have none.

>TRBD1|many|TRBV7-9|TRBJ2-3
TGTGCCAGCAACGACCGGGACAGGGGATATACGCAGTATTTT
CASNDRDRGYTQYF
>TRBD1|-|TRBV11-1|TRBJ2-7
TGTGCCAGCAGCTCGCCCCTTCCGGCCGGGACAGGGGTCACCTACGAGCAGTACTTC
CASSSPLPAGTGVTYEQYF
>-|-|TRBV12-3/TRBV12-4|TRBJ1-6
TGTGCCAGCAGTCTTGGGTCCGGGACGCTATCTTCACCCCTCCACTTT
CASSLGSGTLSSPLHF
>-|many|TRBV28|TRBJ2-7
TGTGCCAGCGGACGCGGGGTAACCTACGAGCAGTACTTC
CASGRGVTYEQYF
>-|-|TRBV20-1|TRBJ2-2
TGCAGTGCTAGAGATAACGGACAGAACACCGGGGAGCTGTTTTTT
CSARDNGQNTGELFF
>TRBD2|-|TRBV12-3/TRBV12-4|TRBJ2-7
TGTGCCAGCACATGGACTAGCGGGGGAGGGGGCGAGCAGTACTTC
CASTWTSGGGGEQYF
>TRBD1|-|TRBV5-1|TRBJ1-6
TGCGCCAGCAGCCCGTGGACAGGGGAAAATTCACCCCTCCACTTT
CASSPWTGENSPLHF
>TRBD1|few|TRBV5-1|TRBJ2-7
TGCGCCAGCAGCTGGACAGGCAGCTCCTACGAGCAGTACTTC
CASSWTGSSYEQYF
>-|-|TRBV28|TRBJ2-2
TGTGCCAGCAGTTTTTATACAGGCACCGGGGAGCTGTTTTTT
CASSFYTGTGELFF
>-|-|TRBV7-2|TRBJ1-6
TGTGCCAGCAGCTTATTACGGGACTCACCCCTCCACTTT
CASSLLRDSPLHF
>-|few|TRBV7-2|TRBJ2-6
TGTGCCAGCAGCTTAGCTTTGAGGAGCTCTGGGGCCAACGTCCTGACTTTC
CASSLALRSSGANVLTF
>-|-|TRBV7-9|TRBJ1-1
TGTGCCAGCAGCTTGAGGGACACGAGGAACACTGAAGCTTTCTTT
CASSLRDTRNTEAFF
>TRBD1|few|TRBV6-1|TRBJ2-2
TGTGCCAGCAGCAACAGGGGGCCTTATACCGGGGAGCTGTTTTTT
CASSNRGPYTGELFF
>-|-|TRBV14|TRBJ2-6
TGTGCCAGCAGCCTAGGGGCTGGGGCCAACGTCCTGACTTTC
CASSLGAGANVLTF
>-|many|TRBV12-3/TRBV12-4|TRBJ2-7
TGTGCCAGCAGCACCGGGGTCACCTTCTCCTACGAGCAGTACTTC
CASSTGVTFSYEQYF
>-|few|TRBV4-3|TRBJ2-3
TGCGCCAGCAGCCGGGGCAGCACTAGCACAGATACGCAGTATTTT
CASSRGSTSTDTQYF
>TRBD1|many|TRBV6-2/TRBV6-3|TRBJ2-3
TGTGCCACCATGACAGGGGGCTCTACGCAGTATTTT
CATMTGGSTQYF
>-|-|TRBV28|TRBJ2-2
TGTGCCAGCAGTCTCGTACGACCAGCCGGGGAGCTGTTTTTT
CASSLVRPAGELFF
>-|-|TRBV29-1|TRBJ1-3
TGCAGCGTTGCGCTGAGCTCTGGAAACACCATATATTTT
CSVALSSGNTIYF
>TRBD2|-|TRBV20-1|TRBJ2-7
TGCAGTGCTCCTCAAGGCGGGAGGGCCTACGAGCAGTACTTC
CSAPQGGRAYEQYF
>-|-|TRBV6-2/TRBV6-3|TRBJ2-3
TGTGCCAGCAGTTATCACCTAGGCACAGATACGCAGTATTTT
CASSYHLGTDTQYF
>-|many|TRBV20-1|TRBJ2-7
TGCAGTGCTAAAAGATGGGGGTCCTACGAGCAGTACTTC
CSAKRWGSYEQYF
>-|few|TRBV6-2/TRBV6-3|TRBJ1-5
TGTGCCAGCAGCGCTACTAGAAATCAGCCCCAGCATTTT
CASSATRNQPQHF
>TRBD1|-|TRBV5-1|TRBJ1-4
TGCGCCAGCAGCTTACAGGGGGATAATGAAAAACTGTTTTTT
CASSLQGDNEKLFF
>TRBD1|medium-sized|TRBV7-2|TRBJ2-6
TGTGCCAGCAGCAACAGGGGTGCTGGGGCCAACGTCCTGACTTTC
CASSNRGAGANVLTF
>TRBD1|-|TRBV6-4|TRBJ1-4
TGTGCCCGCAGTTCCCTCCCCGGGACAGGGGATCCGGCTAGAGAAAAACTGTTTTTT
CARSSLPGTGDPAREKLFF
>TRBD2|-|TRBV7-2|TRBJ2-5
TGTGCCAGCAGCTTAGGACTAGCGGGGGACCAAGAGACCCAGTGCTTC
CASSLGLAGDQETQCF
>TRBD2|-|TRBV7-2|TRBJ2-6
TGTGCCAGCAGCTTAGCCCGGACTAGTTTTTCTCTCTCTGGGGCCAACGTCCTGACTTTC
CASSLARTSFSLSGANVLTF
>TRBD1|-|TRBV28|TRBJ2-7
TGTGCCAGCAGACCGGGGACAGCCTACGAGCAGTACTTC
CASRPGTAYEQYF
>TRBD1|many|TRBV4-2|TRBJ1-5
TGTGCCAGCAGCCAAGCCACAGGGGGCAATCAGCCCCAGCATTTT
CASSQATGGNQPQHF
>-|-|TRBV28|TRBJ2-2
TGTGCCAGCAGTTTAGAAGGGGGGAGAACCGGGGAGCTGTTTTTT
CASSLEGGRTGELFF
>-|many|TRBV20-1|TRBJ2-2
TGCAGTGCCCCCCTCTTGAACACCGGGGAGCTGTTTTTT
CSAPLLNTGELFF
>-|-|TRBV27|TRBJ2-1
TGTGCCAGCAGACTAGGACCGTCCCACCCGGGGATAGGCAATGAGCAGTTCTTC
CASRLGPSHPGIGNEQFF
>TRBD2|-|TRBV5-1|TRBJ2-1
TGCGCCAGCAGTCCCGAGCGGGGGGTTCCGTTCTTC
CASSPERGVPFF
>TRBD2|-|TRBV6-2/TRBV6-3|TRBJ2-1
TGTGCCAGCAGTTACGGAACTAGTGGCGGGAGGCGGTTCTTC
CASSYGTSGGRRFF
>-|few|TRBV30|TRBJ1-1
TGTGCCTGGAGACACCCCCAGGACACTGAAGCTTTCTTT
CAWRHPQDTEAFF
>-|-|TRBV7-2|TRBJ1-5
TGTGCCAGCAGCTTAGCCCATTATAGCAATCAGCCCCAGCATTTT
CASSLAHYSNQPQHF
>-|-|TRBV6-1|TRBJ2-3
TGTGCCAGCAGACGCGAACCTTATGGACGGGCGGATACGCAGTATTTT
CASRREPYGRADTQYF
>-|many|TRBV19|TRBJ2-6
TGTGCCAGTAGTATAGGTGGGGGCTTCGCTGGCTTCTCTGGGGCCAACGTCCTGACTTTC
CASSIGGGFAGFSGANVLTF
>-|many|TRBV29-1|TRBJ2-1
TGCAGCGTGTCCGGGACCCCCGAGGGCTACAATGAGCAGTTCTTC
CSVSGTPEGYNEQFF
>-|many|TRBV7-2|TRBJ2-5
TGTGCCAGCAGCTGGGCAGTCCAAGAGACCCAGTACTTC
CASSWAVQETQYF
>TRBD2|few|TRBV24-1|TRBJ2-3
TGTGCCACCAGTGACTCGGGAGGGTTCACAGATACGCAGTATTTT
CATSDSGGFTDTQYF
>-|few|TRBV7-8|TRBJ2-7
TGTGCCAGCAGCTACAGGGTATTCTACGAGCAGTACTTC
CASSYRVFYEQYF
>TRBD1|few|TRBV7-2|TRBJ1-2
TGTGCCAGCAGCTGGGACAGGGGGACGAGTCACACCTTC
CASSWDRGTSHTF
>-|few|TRBV4-1|TRBJ1-1
TGCGCCAGCAGCTCACCCTTGACAACCATGAACACTGAAGCTTTCTTT
CASSSPLTTMNTEAFF
>-|few|TRBV18|TRBJ2-1
TGTGCCAGCTCACCTCCATCAGGGATATCTTTACACAATGAGCAGTTCTTC
CASSPPSGISLHNEQFF
>-|-|TRBV7-8|TRBJ2-5
TGTGCCAGCAGCGGGTCAAAGGGGTACCAAGAGACCCAGTACTTC
CASSGSKGYQETQYF
>TRBD2|few|TRBV30|TRBJ2-1
TGTGCCTGGAGGGGAGGGACTAGCGCCACCTTCTACAATGAGCAGTTCTTC
CAWRGGTSATFYNEQFF
>-|many|TRBV10-3|TRBJ1-3
TGTGCCATCAGTGAGTCGACGCAGGGCTTAAACTCTGGAAACACCATATATTTT
CAISESTQGLNSGNTIYF
>-|few|TRBV20-1|TRBJ2-3
TGCAGTGCTAGAGATGTTTGGGGGGCAGATACGCAGTATTTT
CSARDVWGADTQYF
>TRBD2|few|TRBV11-2|TRBJ2-1
TGTGCCAGCAGCTTAGGCCTAGCGGGTATCGCGGGGATCGACGAGCAGTTCTTC
CASSLGLAGIAGIDEQFF
>-|-|TRBV18|TRBJ1-1
TGTGCCAGCTCACCGAATTTGGGGAAGAACACTGAAGCTTTCTTT
CASSPNLGKNTEAFF
>TRBD1|many|TRBV29-1|TRBJ1-1
TGCAGCGAAAGGACAGGGGGCTTTCTTACTGAAGCTTTCTTT
CSERTGGFLTEAFF
>-|-|TRBV20-1|TRBJ1-4
TGCAGTGCTAGAGAAAGGGGAAATAATGAAAAACTGTTTTTT
CSARERGNNEKLFF
>-|few|TRBV6-2/TRBV6-3|TRBJ1-5
TGTGCCAGCAGATTCGGGGGGCTGGATCAGCCCCAGCATTTT
CASRFGGLDQPQHF
>TRBD2|-|TRBV4-2|TRBJ2-3
TGTGCCAGCAGCCATCGGACTAGTACAGATACGCAGTATTTT
CASSHRTSTDTQYF
>-|-|TRBV29-1|TRBJ2-3
TGCAGCGTTGACGCGGGGGCGAAGACAGATACGCAGTATTTT
CSVDAGAKTDTQYF